The 4 T cell receptor beta chains given below trace back to one sample, sequenced in a study of T cell repertoires in cytomegalovirus infection. Their antigens are not known. TCRdb ran MiXCR on the reads and lists one entry per CDR3 protein. The profile shows around 900,000 distinct CDR3 sequences, under 40% of them singletons. Here the sequenced sample was cultured CD8+ T cells from PBMCs, taken from culture after CMV antigen stimulation. The receptors here all came from a human donor in good health (CMV status not recorded). Some clones in this sample may be carry-over from other donors' samples.

The chain employs TRBV12-3 or TRBV12-4 and TRBJ2-2; unclear D gene. The length of the CDR3 is 11 residues. Trimming shortened V by 8 bases and J by 6 bases, and 7 bases separated the two germline ends. The DNA of the CDR3 is TGTGCCAGCGGTCCCCCCGGGGAGCTGTTTTTT. Its translation: CASGPPGELFF.

The V gene is TRBV13, the J gene TRBJ1-5, with TRBD1 as a possible D gene (5 bases). Germline V gene lookup returns CDR1 PRHDT and CDR2 FYEKMQ (reference sequence). CDR3 length equals 14 residues. V lost 5 bases to trimming and J lost 1 base, with 9 bases between them. The CDR3 bases are TGTGCCAGCAGCACCAGGGAGAGCAATCAGCCCCAGCATTTT. Its translation: CASSTRESNQPQHF.

This clonotype was detected only a few times. This sequence joins TRBV15 and TRBJ1-5; weak D call: TRBD1 (6 bases). The CDR3 spans 14 residues. From germline, CDR1 is LNHNV and CDR2 YYDKDF (reference sequence). V was pared by 0 bases and J by 6 bases, with 9 bases between. For the CDR3, the DNA is TGTGCCACCAGCAGAGATGGGGGGCCTCAGCCCCAGCATTTT. Encoded protein: CATSRDGGPQPQHF.

This clonotype was seen ten or more times. The chain uses TRBV7-6 and TRBJ2-1, with D possibly called TRBD1 or TRBD2 (5 bases each). CDR1 and CDR2 (germline): SGHVS, FNYEAQ. This CDR3 spans 14 amino acids. V lost 2 bases and J lost 5, with 10 bases in between. In DNA form, the CDR3 reads TGTGCCAGCAGCTTATATGTGGGGGACAATGAGCAGTTCTTC. Its protein product is CASSLYVGDNEQFF. Complete variable domain (other parts from reference TRBV7-6 and TRBJ2-1): GAGVSQSPRYKVTKRGQDVALRCDPISGHVSLYWYRQALGQGPEFLTYFNYEAQQDKSGLPNDRFSAERPEGSISTLTIQRTEQRDSAMYRCASSLYVGDNEQFFGPGTRLTVL.